These T cell receptor beta chains were read from a single sample in a study of spatial heterogeneity in lung cancer. TCRdb re-analysed the 5' RACE reads in MiXCR, keeping a single row per CDR3 protein. This table holds roughly 9,900 distinct CDR3 sequences, over 6.5% found once. Sequences were derived from PBMCs, sampled at surgery. The receptors here all came from a male donor with early-stage non-small cell lung cancer. Both conserved end residues are part of each CDR3. D genes are given only for firm matches. Not all rows give a size; the values are once, few, many and, for expanded clones, a class.

cdr3_aa cdr3_nt j_call d_call clone_size v_call
CASSPPGQGSYEQYF TGTGCCAGCTCACCTCCGGGACAGGGCTCCTACGAGCAGTACTTC TRBJ2-7 TRBD1 many TRBV18
CASKAHGYYNEQFF TGTGCCAGCAAGGCTCACGGTTATTACAATGAGCAGTTCTTC TRBJ2-1 NA many TRBV6-1
CASTEGGLGGTDTQYF TGTGCCAGCACGGAGGGGGGACTCGGGGGCACAGATACGCAGTATTTT TRBJ2-3 NA many TRBV12-3/TRBV12-4
CASRSQGPDTQYF TGTGCCAGCAGATCTCAGGGGCCAGATACGCAGTATTTT TRBJ2-3 NA medium-sized TRBV28
CASSYLRQAVYGYTF TGTGCCAGCAGTTACTTGAGACAGGCCGTATATGGCTACACCTTC TRBJ1-2 NA once TRBV6-5
CASSVDWRGLDEQYF TGTGCCAGCAGCGTAGATTGGAGGGGGCTAGACGAGCAGTACTTC TRBJ2-7 NA many TRBV9
CASSPGGLPATGELFF TGTGCCAGCAGCCCCGGGGGGCTCCCAGCGACCGGGGAGCTGTTTTTT TRBJ2-2 NA few TRBV9
CASRAGQGRTGELFF TGTGCCAGCAGAGCCGGACAGGGACGCACCGGGGAGCTGTTTTTT TRBJ2-2 TRBD1 NA TRBV2
CASSLGSGRAADTQYF TGTGCCAGCAGCTTAGGGTCGGGCAGGGCAGCAGATACGCAGTATTTT TRBJ2-3 NA many TRBV7-2
CASSYGGHSPLHF TGTGCCAGCAGTTATGGGGGGCATTCACCCCTCCACTTT TRBJ1-6 NA many TRBV6-6
CSARDQGTNEQFF TGCAGTGCTAGAGATCAAGGGACCAATGAGCAGTTCTTC TRBJ2-1 NA many TRBV20-1
CAISESAGQNSPLHF TGTGCCATCAGTGAGTCGGCAGGGCAGAATTCACCCCTCCACTTT TRBJ1-6 NA few TRBV10-3
CASSFGGSYGYTF TGTGCCAGCAGCTTCGGGGGTTCCTATGGCTACACCTTC TRBJ1-2 NA many TRBV7-9
CASIWYTLAKNIQYF TGTGCCAGCATTTGGTATACCCTAGCCAAAAACATTCAGTACTTC TRBJ2-4 NA few TRBV21-1
CASSPTIMLGELFF TGTGCCAGCAGTCCAACAATTATGCTCGGGGAGCTGTTTTTT TRBJ2-2 NA few TRBV28
CASSFVGNTGELFF TGTGCCAGCAGCTTCGTCGGCAACACCGGGGAGCTGTTTTTT TRBJ2-2 NA many TRBV5-4
CASIPSSLLAGSYNEQFF TGTGCCAGCATCCCCTCCTCCCTACTAGCGGGCTCCTACAATGAGCAGTTCTTC TRBJ2-1 TRBD2 medium-sized TRBV12-3/TRBV12-4
CATSRGHSGGDGEQFF TGTGCCACCTCAAGGGGGCATAGCGGGGGGGACGGTGAGCAGTTCTTC TRBJ2-1 TRBD2 medium-sized TRBV10-3
CASSPGAYEQYF TGTGCCAGCTCACCCGGGGCCTACGAGCAGTACTTC TRBJ2-7 NA many TRBV18
CSVGLSGGPHEQFF TGCAGCGTTGGTTTGTCGGGGGGGCCCCATGAGCAGTTCTTC TRBJ2-1 TRBD2 many TRBV29-1
CASSHRDRHPFGYTF TGTGCCAGCAGTCACCGGGACCGCCATCCGTTTGGCTACACCTTC TRBJ1-2 NA medium-sized TRBV6-6
CASSYGTSKQFF TGTGCCAGCAGTTACGGGACTTCTAAGCAGTTCTTC TRBJ2-1 NA many TRBV6-2/TRBV6-3
CASSAGPGNEQFF TGTGCCAGCTCAGCGGGGCCGGGGAATGAGCAGTTCTTC TRBJ2-1 NA many TRBV18
CASSLGAGRNEKLFF TGTGCCAGCAGTCTCGGGGCGGGTCGGAATGAAAAACTGTTTTTT TRBJ1-4 NA many TRBV12-3/TRBV12-4
CASSQGGMDAEAFF TGTGCCAGCAGCCAAGGGGGGATGGACGCTGAAGCTTTCTTT TRBJ1-1 NA many TRBV3-1
CASSYERTSNYGYTF TGTGCCAGCAGTTATGAACGGACGTCTAACTATGGCTACACCTTC TRBJ1-2 NA medium-sized TRBV6-6
CATSSRQGALEKLFF TGTGCCACCAGCTCCCGACAGGGGGCGTTGGAAAAACTGTTTTTT TRBJ1-4 TRBD1 many TRBV15
CASNRGDNEQFF TGTGCCAGCAATAGGGGGGACAATGAGCAGTTCTTC TRBJ2-1 NA NA TRBV28
CATSRKGSGEDEQFF TGTGCCACCAGCAGAAAGGGTAGCGGGGAAGATGAGCAGTTCTTC TRBJ2-1 TRBD2 many TRBV15
CASSQFKGPSYNEQFF TGCGCCAGCAGCCAGTTTAAGGGGCCCTCCTACAATGAGCAGTTCTTC TRBJ2-1 NA NA TRBV4-3
CASSFLRETNNEQFF TGTGCCAGCAGTTTCTTACGTGAGACCAACAATGAGCAGTTCTTC TRBJ2-1 NA many TRBV6-5
CASSPGQGTNLALYNEQFF TGCGCCAGCAGCCCCGGACAGGGGACGAACCTGGCCCTCTACAATGAGCAGTTCTTC TRBJ2-1 TRBD1 medium-sized TRBV5-1
CASRHNVLLAGAGELFF TGTGCCAGCAGGCACAACGTATTACTAGCGGGGGCCGGGGAGCTGTTTTTT TRBJ2-2 TRBD2 many TRBV12-3/TRBV12-4
CASSGTGTYEQYF TGTGCCAGCAGTGGGACAGGAACCTACGAGCAGTACTTC TRBJ2-7 TRBD1 medium-sized TRBV7-9
CASSPRGPPDTQYF TGTGCCAGCTCACCCCGAGGGCCCCCTGATACGCAGTATTTT TRBJ2-3 NA NA TRBV18
CASSPTSGGQTQYF TGTGCCAGCAGTCCGACTAGCGGGGGACAGACCCAGTACTTC TRBJ2-5 TRBD2 many TRBV6-6
CASSVGGPSTEAFF TGTGCCAGCAGCGTTGGGGGCCCGAGCACTGAAGCTTTCTTT TRBJ1-1 NA NA TRBV7-9